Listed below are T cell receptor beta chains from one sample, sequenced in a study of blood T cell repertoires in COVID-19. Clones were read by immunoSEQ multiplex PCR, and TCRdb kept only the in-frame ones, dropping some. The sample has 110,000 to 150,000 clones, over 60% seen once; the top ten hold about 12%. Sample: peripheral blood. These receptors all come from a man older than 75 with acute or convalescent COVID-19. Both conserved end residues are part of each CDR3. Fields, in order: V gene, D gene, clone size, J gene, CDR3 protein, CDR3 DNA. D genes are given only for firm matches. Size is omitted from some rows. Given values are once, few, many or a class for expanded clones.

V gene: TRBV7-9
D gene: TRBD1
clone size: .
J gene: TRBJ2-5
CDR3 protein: CASTLNRGPKTQYF
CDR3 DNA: TGTGCCAGCACCCTGAACAGGGGGCCGAAGACCCAGTACTTC

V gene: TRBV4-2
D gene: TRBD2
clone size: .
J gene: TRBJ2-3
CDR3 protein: CASSQEGGGRDTQYF
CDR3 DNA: TGTGCCAGCAGCCAAGAGGGCGGGGGGAGAGATACGCAGTATTTT

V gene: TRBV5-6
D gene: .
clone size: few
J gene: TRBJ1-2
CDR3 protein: CASSLVGSSNYGYTF
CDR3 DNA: TGTGCCAGCAGCTTGGTGGGCAGCTCTAACTATGGCTACACCTTC

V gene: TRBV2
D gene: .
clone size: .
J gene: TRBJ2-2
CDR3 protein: CASSAGRTTNTGELFF
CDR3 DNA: TGTGCCAGCAGTGCGGGGAGAACGACTAACACCGGGGAGCTGTTTTTT

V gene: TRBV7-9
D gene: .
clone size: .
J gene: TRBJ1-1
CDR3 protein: CASSPGQTNTEAFF
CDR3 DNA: TGTGCCAGCAGCCCTGGACAAACCAACACTGAAGCTTTCTTT

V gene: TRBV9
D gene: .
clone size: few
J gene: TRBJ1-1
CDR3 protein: CASSVSTVLSEAFF
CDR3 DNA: TGTGCCAGCAGCGTAAGCACAGTACTTTCTGAAGCTTTCTTT

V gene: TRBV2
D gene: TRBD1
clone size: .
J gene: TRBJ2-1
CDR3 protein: CASRGTGVGLWFF
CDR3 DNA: TGTGCCAGCAGGGGGACAGGGGTTGGGTTGTGGTTCTTC

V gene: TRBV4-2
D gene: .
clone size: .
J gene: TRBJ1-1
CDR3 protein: CASSQGRGDTEAFF
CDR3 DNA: TGTGCCAGCAGCCAAGGGAGGGGTGACACTGAAGCTTTCTTT

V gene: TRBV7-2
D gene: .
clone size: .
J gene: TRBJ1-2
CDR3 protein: CASSLSLGLDYGYTF
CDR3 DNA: TGTGCCAGCAGCTTAAGTCTGGGACTGGACTATGGCTACACCTTC

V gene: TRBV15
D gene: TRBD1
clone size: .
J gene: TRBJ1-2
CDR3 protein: CATSRKGQGVYYGYTF
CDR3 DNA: TGTGCCACCAGCAGGAAAGGACAGGGGGTGTACTATGGCTACACCTTC

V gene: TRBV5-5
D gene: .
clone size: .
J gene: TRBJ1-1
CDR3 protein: CASSLGSDTEAFF
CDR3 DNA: TGTGCCAGCAGCTTGGGGTCGGACACTGAAGCTTTCTTT

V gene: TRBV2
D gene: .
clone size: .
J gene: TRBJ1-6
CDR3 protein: CASSPGQINNSPLHF
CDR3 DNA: TGTGCCAGCAGTCCGGGACAAATTAATAATTCACCCCTCCACTTT

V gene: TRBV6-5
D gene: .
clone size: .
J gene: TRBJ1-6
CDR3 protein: CASIPPGGYSPLHF
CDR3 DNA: TGTGCCAGCATCCCGCCGGGGGGCTATTCACCCCTCCACTTT

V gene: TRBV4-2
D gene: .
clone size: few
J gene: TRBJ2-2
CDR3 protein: CASSQNPWGPVGTGELFF
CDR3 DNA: TGTGCCAGCAGCCAAAACCCTTGGGGGCCAGTCGGAACCGGGGAGCTGTTTTTT

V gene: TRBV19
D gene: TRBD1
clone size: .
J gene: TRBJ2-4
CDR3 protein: CASSTGQGMGAKNIQYF
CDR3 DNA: TGTGCCAGTAGTACGGGACAGGGCATGGGGGCCAAAAACATTCAGTACTTC

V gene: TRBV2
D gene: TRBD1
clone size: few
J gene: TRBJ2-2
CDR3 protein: CASRPGQYTGELFF
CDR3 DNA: TGTGCCAGCAGACCGGGACAGTACACCGGGGAGCTGTTTTTT

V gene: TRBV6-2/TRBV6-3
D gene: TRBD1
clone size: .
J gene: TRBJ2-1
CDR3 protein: CASSLGQGAHHEQFF
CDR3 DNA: TGTGCCAGCAGTTTGGGACAGGGGGCCCATCATGAGCAGTTCTTC

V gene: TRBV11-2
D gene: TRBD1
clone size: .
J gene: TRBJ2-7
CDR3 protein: CASSRWTGGSEQYF
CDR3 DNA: TGTGCCAGCAGCCGTTGGACAGGGGGGTCCGAGCAGTACTTC

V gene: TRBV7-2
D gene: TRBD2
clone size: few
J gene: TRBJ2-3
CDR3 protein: CASSLDLAGGPDTQYF
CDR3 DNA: TGTGCCAGCAGCTTGGATCTAGCGGGGGGGCCCGATACGCAGTATTTT

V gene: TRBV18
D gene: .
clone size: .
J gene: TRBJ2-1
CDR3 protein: CASSPPGESKQFF
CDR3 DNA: TGTGCCAGCTCACCACCGGGCGAATCAAAGCAGTTCTTC

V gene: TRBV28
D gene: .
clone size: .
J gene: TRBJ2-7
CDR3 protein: CASSPGTSYEQYF
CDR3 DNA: TGTGCCAGCAGCCCCGGGACTTCCTACGAGCAGTACTTC

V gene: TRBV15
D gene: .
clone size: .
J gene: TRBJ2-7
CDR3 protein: CATSREAAFIYEQYF
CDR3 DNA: TGTGCCACCAGCAGAGAGGCGGCATTCATTTACGAGCAGTACTTC

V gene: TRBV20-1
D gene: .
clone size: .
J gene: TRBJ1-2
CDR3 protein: CSARDSYGYTF
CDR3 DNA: TGCAGTGCGCGGGACTCCTATGGCTACACCTTC

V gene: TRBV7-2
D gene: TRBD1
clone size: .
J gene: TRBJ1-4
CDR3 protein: CASSFRGLNEKLFF
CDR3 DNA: TGTGCCAGCAGCTTTAGGGGGCTGAATGAAAAACTGTTTTTT

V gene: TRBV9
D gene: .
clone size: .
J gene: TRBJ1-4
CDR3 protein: CASSFGSFSHEEKLFF
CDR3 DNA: TGTGCCAGCAGCTTCGGGTCTTTCTCCCACGAAGAAAAACTGTTTTTT

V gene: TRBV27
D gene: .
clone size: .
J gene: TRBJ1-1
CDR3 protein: CASSFGVGTEAFF
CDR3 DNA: TGTGCCAGCAGTTTCGGGGTAGGGACTGAAGCTTTCTTT

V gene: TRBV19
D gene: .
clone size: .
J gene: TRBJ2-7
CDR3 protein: CASSLGQHYEQYF
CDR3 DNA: TGTGCCAGTAGTCTTGGACAGCACTACGAGCAGTACTTC

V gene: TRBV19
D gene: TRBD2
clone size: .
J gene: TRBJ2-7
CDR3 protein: CASSIGTSGGSYEQYF
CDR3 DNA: TGTGCCAGTAGTATAGGCACTAGCGGGGGCTCCTACGAGCAGTACTTC

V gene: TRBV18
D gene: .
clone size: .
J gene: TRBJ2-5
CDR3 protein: CASSQAGSQETQYF
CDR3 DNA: TGTGCCAGCTCACAGGCGGGTTCTCAAGAGACCCAGTACTTC

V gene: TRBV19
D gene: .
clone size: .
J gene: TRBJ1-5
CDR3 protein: CASSIGKGGYSNQPQHF
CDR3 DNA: TGTGCCAGTAGTATCGGGAAGGGAGGATATAGCAATCAGCCCCAGCATTTT

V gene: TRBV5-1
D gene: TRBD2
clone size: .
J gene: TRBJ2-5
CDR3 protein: CASSGTSGGIETQYF
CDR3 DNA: TGCGCCAGCAGCGGGACTAGCGGGGGGATAGAGACCCAGTACTTC

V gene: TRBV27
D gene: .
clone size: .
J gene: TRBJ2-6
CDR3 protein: CASSFLHAGANVLTF
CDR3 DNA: TGTGCCAGCAGTTTTTTACATGCCGGGGCCAACGTCCTGACTTTC

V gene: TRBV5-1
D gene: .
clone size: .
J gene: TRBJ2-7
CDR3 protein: CASSLSPGLTYEQYF
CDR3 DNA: TGCGCCAGCAGCTTGTCTCCAGGGTTAACCTACGAGCAGTACTTC

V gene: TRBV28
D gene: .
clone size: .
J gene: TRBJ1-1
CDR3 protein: CASSTHGRTEAFF
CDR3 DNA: TGTGCCAGCAGTACTCACGGGAGGACTGAAGCTTTCTTT

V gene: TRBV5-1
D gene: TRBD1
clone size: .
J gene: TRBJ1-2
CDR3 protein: CASSPSSGTGYGYTF
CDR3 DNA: TGCGCCAGCAGCCCGTCCTCCGGGACAGGGTATGGCTACACCTTC

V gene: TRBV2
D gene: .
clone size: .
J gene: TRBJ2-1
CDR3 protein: CASNRVGSNEQFF
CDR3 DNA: TGTGCCAGCAATAGGGTCGGGAGCAATGAGCAGTTCTTC

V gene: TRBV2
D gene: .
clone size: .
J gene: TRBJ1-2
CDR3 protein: CASRPSYLYGYTF
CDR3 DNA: TGTGCCAGCAGGCCCTCCTACCTCTATGGCTACACCTTC

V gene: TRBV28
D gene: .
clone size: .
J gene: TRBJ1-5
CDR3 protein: CASSPSTGPNQPQHF
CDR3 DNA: TGTGCCAGCAGTCCTTCAACAGGGCCCAATCAGCCCCAGCATTTT

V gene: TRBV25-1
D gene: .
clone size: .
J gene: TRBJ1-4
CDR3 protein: CASSPGLEKLFF
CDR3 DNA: TGTGCCAGCAGTCCCGGGTTGGAAAAACTGTTTTTT

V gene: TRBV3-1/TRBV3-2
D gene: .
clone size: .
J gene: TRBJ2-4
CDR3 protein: CASSQASWGAGVIQYF
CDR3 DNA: TGTGCCAGCAGCCAAGCGAGTTGGGGAGCAGGGGTCATTCAGTACTTC

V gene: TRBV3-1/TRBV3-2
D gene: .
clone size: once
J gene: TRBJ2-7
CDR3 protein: CASSRLDTYEQYF
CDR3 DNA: TGTGCCAGCAGCCGACTAGATACCTACGAGCAGTACTTC

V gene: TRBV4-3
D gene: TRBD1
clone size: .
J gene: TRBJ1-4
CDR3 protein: CASSQDRGGSEKLFF
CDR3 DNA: TGCGCCAGCAGCCAAGATCGAGGGGGCAGTGAAAAACTGTTTTTT

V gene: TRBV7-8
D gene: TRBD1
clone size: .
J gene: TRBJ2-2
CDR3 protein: CASSPRGSNTGELFF
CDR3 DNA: TGTGCCAGCAGCCCCAGGGGGTCGAACACCGGGGAGCTGTTTTTT

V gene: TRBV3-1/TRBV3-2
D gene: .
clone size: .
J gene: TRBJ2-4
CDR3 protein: CASTPTRGFPQYF
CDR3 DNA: TGTGCCAGCACCCCGACAAGGGGGTTTCCTCAGTACTTC

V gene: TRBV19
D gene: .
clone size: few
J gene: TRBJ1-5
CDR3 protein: CASTPMSGRYQPQHF
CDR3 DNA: TGTGCCAGTACCCCTATGTCAGGCCGATATCAGCCCCAGCATTTT